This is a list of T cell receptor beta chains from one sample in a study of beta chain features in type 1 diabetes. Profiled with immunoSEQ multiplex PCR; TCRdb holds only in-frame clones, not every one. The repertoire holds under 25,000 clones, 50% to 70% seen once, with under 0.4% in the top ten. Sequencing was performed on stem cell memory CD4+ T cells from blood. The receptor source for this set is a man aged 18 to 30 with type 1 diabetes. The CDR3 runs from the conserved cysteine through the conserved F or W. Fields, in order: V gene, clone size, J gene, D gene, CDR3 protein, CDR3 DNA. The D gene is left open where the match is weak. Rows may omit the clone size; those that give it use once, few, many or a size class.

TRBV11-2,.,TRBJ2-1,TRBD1,CASSLDRTGEQFF,TGTGCCAGCAGCTTAGATCGGACAGGGGAGCAGTTCTTC
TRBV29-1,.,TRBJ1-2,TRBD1,CSVGRGSGYGYTF,TGCAGCGTTGGCAGGGGGTCTGGCTATGGCTACACCTTC
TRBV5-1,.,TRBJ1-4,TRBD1,CASSPQGEVEKLFF,TGCGCCAGCAGCCCCCAGGGGGAGGTTGAAAAACTGTTTTTT
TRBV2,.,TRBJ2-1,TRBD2,CASSEVGLAGHNEQFF,TGTGCCAGCAGTGAAGTGGGACTAGCGGGACACAATGAGCAGTTCTTC
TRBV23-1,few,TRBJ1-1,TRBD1,CASKRGRTEAFF,TGCGCCAGTAAAAGGGGGCGAACTGAAGCTTTCTTT
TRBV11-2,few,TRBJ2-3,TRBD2,CASRQRGGYTDTQYF,TGTGCCAGCAGACAGCGGGGGGGCTACACAGATACGCAGTATTTT
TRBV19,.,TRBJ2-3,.,CASSHRGGRREMSDTQYF,TGTGCCAGTAGTCATCGTGGGGGCCGGCGGGAGATGTCAGATACGCAGTATTTT
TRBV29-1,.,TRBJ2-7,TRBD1,CSALGQGSVSYEQYF,TGCAGCGCTCTTGGACAGGGGAGCGTATCCTACGAGCAGTACTTC
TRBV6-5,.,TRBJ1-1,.,CASSQQSQYTEAFF,TGTGCCAGCAGTCAACAATCCCAGTACACTGAAGCTTTCTTT
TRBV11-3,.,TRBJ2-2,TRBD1,CASSLDRETGELFF,TGTGCCAGCAGCTTGGACAGGGAAACCGGGGAGCTGTTTTTT
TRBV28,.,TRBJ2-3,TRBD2,CASSLRLAGGSTQYF,TGTGCCAGCAGTCTCCGACTAGCGGGGGGGTCTACGCAGTATTTT
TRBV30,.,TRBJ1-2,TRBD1,CAGLRTGLYGYTF,TGTGCCGGGCTCCGGACAGGACTTTATGGCTACACCTTC
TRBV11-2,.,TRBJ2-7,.,CASSLISIMYQYF,TGTGCCAGCAGCTTAATTAGCATTATGTATCAGTACTTC
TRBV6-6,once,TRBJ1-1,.,CASSFSRGGGEAFF,TGTGCCAGCAGTTTTTCCCGGGGCGGGGGCGAGGCTTTCTTT
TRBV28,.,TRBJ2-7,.,CASSFQTNRDQYF,TGTGCCAGCAGTTTCCAAACTAACAGGGATCAGTACTTC